This T cell receptor (beta chain) was retrieved from a study of T cell repertoires in cytomegalovirus infection. TCRdb recomputed calls from the reads with MiXCR, one row per CDR3 protein. The table has 640,000 or so distinct CDR3 sequences, roughly 36% seen once. For this clonotype: Antigen: not known.

Findings of the study overall: Clonotypes of TCR beta that were HLA-C-restricted and CMV-specific dominated the ex vivo response. Accumulated public TCR beta family frequency recognized individuals carrying CMV together with the relevant HLA.

Trimming left V 7 bases short and J 6 bases short, with 21 bases between. Germline CDR1 SEHNR, CDR2 FQNEAQ (reference sequence). The CDR3 is 15 amino acids. The clonotype comes from a human donor in good health (CMV status not recorded). Some clones in this sample may be carry-over from other donors' samples. This specimen was cultured PBMCs, taken from culture after CMV antigen stimulation. The rearrangement links TRBV7-9 to TRBJ1-1; D perhaps matches TRBD1 (5 bases). CDR3 DNA sequence: TGTGCCAGCATTGCCCCCAGGGTTATCATCCCTGAAGCTTTCTTT. It yields the protein CASIAPRVIIPEAFF. Full variable domain (outside the CDR3, taken from reference TRBV7-9 and TRBJ1-1): DTGVSQNPRHKITKRGQNVTFRCDPISEHNRLYWYRQTLGQGPEFLTYFQNEAQLEKSRLLSDRFSAERPKGSFSTLEIQRTEQGDSAMYLCASIAPRVIIPEAFFGQGTRLTVV.